The 2 T cell receptor beta chains below all came from one sample that was sequenced in a study of early T cells in non-severe SARS-CoV-2 infection. TCRdb ran MiXCR on the 5' RACE reads and lists one entry per CDR3 protein. Among fewer than 85,000 distinct CDR3 sequences listed, approximately 12% were seen once. The sequencing input was whole blood. All receptors derive from an adult who was a healthcare worker with PCR-confirmed SARS-CoV-2 infection or an uninfected control (not recorded which).

This clonotype was counted ten times or more. The chain couples TRBV20-1 to TRBJ2-4; D might be TRBD2 (6 bases). CDR1 is DFQATT and CDR2 is SNEGSKA in the germline V gene (reference sequence). Between the trimmed V and J ends, which lost 0 bases and 1 base, there was a span of 16 bases. The CDR3 totals 17 residues. CDR3: CSARDYETRGAKNIQYF. The CDR3 nucleotides are TGCAGTGCTAGAGACTATGAGACCCGGGGGGCCAAAAACATTCAGTACTTC.

This clonotype was seen at least ten times. The gene calls are TRBV4-1 and TRBJ2-1; 9 bases align to TRBD1. The V segment lost 3 bases and the J segment 8 bases; nucleotides outside the gene matches: 11. From germline, CDR1 is MGHRA and CDR2 YSYEKL. The CDR3 has 16 amino acids. Here the CDR3 DNA reads TGCGCCAGCAGCCAGTTATCCGGGACAGGGAATCATGAGCAGTTCTTC. Its translation is CASSQLSGTGNHEQFF.